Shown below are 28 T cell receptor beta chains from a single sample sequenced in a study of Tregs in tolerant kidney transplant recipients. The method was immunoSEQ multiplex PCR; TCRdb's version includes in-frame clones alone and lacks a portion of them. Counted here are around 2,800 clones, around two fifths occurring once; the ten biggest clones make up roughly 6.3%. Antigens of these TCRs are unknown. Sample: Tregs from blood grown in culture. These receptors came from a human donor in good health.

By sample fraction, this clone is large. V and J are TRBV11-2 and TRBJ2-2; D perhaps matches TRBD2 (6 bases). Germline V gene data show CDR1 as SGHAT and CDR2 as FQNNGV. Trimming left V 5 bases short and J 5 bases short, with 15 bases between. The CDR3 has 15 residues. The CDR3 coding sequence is TGTGCCAGCAGCCCTTCGGGGGTCTTAACCGGGGAGCTGTTTTTT. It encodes CASSPSGVLTGELFF.

The CDR3 DNA reads TGTGCCAGCAGCTTAGCGAGGGGTCAGCCCCAGCATTTT. As protein: CASSLARGQPQHF. The chain links TRBV11-2 to TRBJ1-5; TRBD1 is a possible D gene (5 bases). V lost 1 base to trimming and J lost 6 bases, with 7 bases between them. Germline V lookup: CDR1 SGHAT, CDR2 FQNNGV. The CDR3 has 13 amino acids.

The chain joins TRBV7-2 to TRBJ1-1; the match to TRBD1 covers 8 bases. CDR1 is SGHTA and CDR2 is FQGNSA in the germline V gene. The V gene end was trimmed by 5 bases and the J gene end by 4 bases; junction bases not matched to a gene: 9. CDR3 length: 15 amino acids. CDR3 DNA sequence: TGTGCCAGCAGCCTCTCCCCGACAGGGGCCACTGAAGCTTTCTTT. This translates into CASSLSPTGATEAFF. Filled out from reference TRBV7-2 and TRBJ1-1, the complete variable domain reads GAGVSQSPSNKVTEKGKDVELRCDPISGHTALYWYRQSLGQGLEFLIYFQGNSAPDKSGLPSDRFSAERTGGSVSTLTIQRTQQEDSAVYLCASSLSPTGATEAFFGQGTRLTVV.

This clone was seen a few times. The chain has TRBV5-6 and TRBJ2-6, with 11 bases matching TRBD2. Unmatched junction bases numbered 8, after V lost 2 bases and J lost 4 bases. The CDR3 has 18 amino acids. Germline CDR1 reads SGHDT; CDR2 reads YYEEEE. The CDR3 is CASSFLLAGVSGANVLTF. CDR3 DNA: TGTGCCAGCAGCTTCCTACTAGCGGGAGTATCAGGGGCCAACGTCCTGACTTTC. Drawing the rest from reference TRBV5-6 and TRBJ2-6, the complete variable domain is DAGVTQSPTHLIKTRGQQVTLRCSPKSGHDTVSWYQQALGQGPQFIFQYYEEEERQRGNFPDRFSGHQFPNYSSELNVNALLLGDSALYLCASSFLLAGVSGANVLTFGAGSRLTVL.

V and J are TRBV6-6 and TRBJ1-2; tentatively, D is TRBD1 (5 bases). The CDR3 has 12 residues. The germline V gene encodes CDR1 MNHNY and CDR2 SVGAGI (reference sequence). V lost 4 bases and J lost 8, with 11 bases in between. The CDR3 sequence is CASSWRGRGYTF. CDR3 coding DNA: TGTGCCAGCAGTTGGCGGGGCCGGGGCTACACCTTC.

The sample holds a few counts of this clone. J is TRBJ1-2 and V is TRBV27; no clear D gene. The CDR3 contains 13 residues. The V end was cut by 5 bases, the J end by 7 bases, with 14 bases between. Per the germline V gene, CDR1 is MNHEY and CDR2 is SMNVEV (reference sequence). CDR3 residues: CASSQSIWGGYTF. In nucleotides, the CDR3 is TGTGCCAGCAGTCAATCAATCTGGGGTGGCTACACCTTC.

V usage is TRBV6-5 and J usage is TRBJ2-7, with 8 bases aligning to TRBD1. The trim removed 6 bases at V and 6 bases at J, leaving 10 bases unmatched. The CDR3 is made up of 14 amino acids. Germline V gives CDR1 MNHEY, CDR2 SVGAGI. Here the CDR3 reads CASRKRAGGAEQYF. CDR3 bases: TGTGCCAGCAGAAAACGGGCAGGGGGCGCCGAGCAGTACTTC.

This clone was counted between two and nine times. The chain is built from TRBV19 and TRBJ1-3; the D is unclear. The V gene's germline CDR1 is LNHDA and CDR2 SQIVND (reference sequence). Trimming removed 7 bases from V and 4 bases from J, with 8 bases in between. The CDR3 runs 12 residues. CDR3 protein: CASTIQGNTIYF. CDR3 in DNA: TGTGCCAGTACCATCCAAGGAAACACCATATATTTT.

The CDR3 DNA reads TGTGCCAGCAGCCGCTTCTCCTTTAAGAGCTCCTACGAGCAGTACTTC. It codes for CASSRFSFKSSYEQYF. The V and J genes are TRBV27 and TRBJ2-7; D not resolved. CDR3 length: 16 residues. Looked up from germline, CDR1 is MNHEY and CDR2 is SMNVEV (reference sequence). V lost 6 bases to trimming and J lost 0 bases, with 18 bases between them.

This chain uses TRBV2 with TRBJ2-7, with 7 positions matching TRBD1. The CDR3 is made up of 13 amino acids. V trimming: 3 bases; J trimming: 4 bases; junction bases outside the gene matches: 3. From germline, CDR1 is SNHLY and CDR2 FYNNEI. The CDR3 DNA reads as TGTGCCAGCAGTGACAGGGGGATATACGAGCAGTACTTC. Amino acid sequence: CASSDRGIYEQYF.

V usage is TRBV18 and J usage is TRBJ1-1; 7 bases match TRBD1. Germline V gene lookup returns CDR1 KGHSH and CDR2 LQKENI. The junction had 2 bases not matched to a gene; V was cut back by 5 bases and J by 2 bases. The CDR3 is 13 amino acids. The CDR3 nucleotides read TGTGCCAGCTCAGGGACAGCTAACACTGAAGCTTTCTTT. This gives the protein CASSGTANTEAFF.

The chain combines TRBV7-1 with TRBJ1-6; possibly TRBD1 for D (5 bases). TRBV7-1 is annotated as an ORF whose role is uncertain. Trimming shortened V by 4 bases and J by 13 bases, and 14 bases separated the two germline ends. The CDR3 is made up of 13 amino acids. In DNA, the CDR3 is TGTGCCAGCAGCTTACGTCAGGGCAGCCCCCTCCACTTT. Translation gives CASSLRQGSPLHF.

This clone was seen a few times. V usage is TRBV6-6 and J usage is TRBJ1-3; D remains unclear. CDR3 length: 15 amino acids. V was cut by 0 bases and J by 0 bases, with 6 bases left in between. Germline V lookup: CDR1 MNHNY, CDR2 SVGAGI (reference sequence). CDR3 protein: CASSYSASSGNTIYF. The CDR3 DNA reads TGTGCCAGCAGTTACTCGGCAAGCTCTGGAAACACCATATATTTT.

DNA for the CDR3: TGTGCCAGCAGCTTAGTTAACACCGGGGAGCTGTTTTTT. Translation: CASSLVNTGELFF. This chain links TRBV11-3 with TRBJ2-2; no clear D. Germline CDR1 is SGHNT and CDR2 is YENEEA. The V and J ends lost 1 base and 2 bases respectively, with 2 bases between them. CDR3 length: 13 amino acids.

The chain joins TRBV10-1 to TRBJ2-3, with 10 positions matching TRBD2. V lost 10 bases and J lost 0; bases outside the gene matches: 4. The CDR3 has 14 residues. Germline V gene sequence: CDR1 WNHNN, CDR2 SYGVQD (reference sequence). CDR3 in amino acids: CATSTSGSTDTQYF. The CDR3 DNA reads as TGCGCCACCTCGACTAGCGGGAGCACAGATACGCAGTATTTT.

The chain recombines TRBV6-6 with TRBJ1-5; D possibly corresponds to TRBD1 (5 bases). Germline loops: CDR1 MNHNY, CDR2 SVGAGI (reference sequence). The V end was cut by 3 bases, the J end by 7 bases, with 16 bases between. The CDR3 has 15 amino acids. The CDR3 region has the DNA TGTGCCAGCAGTTATGGGGACCCGCGCCGACAGCCCCAGCATTTT. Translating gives CASSYGDPRRQPQHF.

CDR3 coding DNA: TGCAGCGTTGCTGCTACCTCCGGGACGGGTAGCAATCAGCCCCAGCATTTT. Translating it yields CSVAATSGTGSNQPQHF. The chain couples TRBV29-1 to TRBJ1-5; a possible D gene is TRBD1 (5 bases). The CDR3 is 17 residues long. The germline V gene encodes CDR1 SQVTM and CDR2 ANQGSEA. V lost 4 bases and J lost 0, with 19 bases in between.

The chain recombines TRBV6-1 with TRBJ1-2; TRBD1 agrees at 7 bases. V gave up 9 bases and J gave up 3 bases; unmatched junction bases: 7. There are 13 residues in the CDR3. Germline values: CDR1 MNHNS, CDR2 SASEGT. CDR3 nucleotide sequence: TGTGCCAGTCGAACAGGGGTAGACTATGGCTACACCTTC. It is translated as CASRTGVDYGYTF.

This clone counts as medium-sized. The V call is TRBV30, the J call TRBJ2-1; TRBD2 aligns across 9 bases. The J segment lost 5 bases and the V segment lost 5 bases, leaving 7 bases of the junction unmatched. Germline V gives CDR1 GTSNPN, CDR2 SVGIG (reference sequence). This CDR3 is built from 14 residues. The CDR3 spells CAWGSGSWNNEQFF. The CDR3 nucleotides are TGTGCCTGGGGTAGCGGGAGCTGGAACAATGAGCAGTTCTTC.

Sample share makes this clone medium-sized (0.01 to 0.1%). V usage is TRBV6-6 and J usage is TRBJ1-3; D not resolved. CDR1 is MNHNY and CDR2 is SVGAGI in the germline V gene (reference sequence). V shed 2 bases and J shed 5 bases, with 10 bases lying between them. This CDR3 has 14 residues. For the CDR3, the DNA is TGTGCCAGCAGTTACCCGAGAGGCCGAAACACCATATATTTT. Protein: CASSYPRGRNTIYF.

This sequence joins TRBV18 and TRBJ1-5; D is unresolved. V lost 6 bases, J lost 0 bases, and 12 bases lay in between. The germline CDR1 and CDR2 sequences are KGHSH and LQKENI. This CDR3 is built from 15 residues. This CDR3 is CASSPQDGSNQPQHF. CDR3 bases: TGTGCCAGCTCCCCCCAAGACGGTAGCAATCAGCCCCAGCATTTT.

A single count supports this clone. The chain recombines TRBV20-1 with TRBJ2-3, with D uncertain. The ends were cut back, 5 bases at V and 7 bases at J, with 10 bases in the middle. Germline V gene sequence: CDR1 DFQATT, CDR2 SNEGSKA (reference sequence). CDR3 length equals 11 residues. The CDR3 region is CSAPREHTQYF. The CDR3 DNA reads TGCAGTGCTCCCAGAGAGCATACGCAGTATTTT.

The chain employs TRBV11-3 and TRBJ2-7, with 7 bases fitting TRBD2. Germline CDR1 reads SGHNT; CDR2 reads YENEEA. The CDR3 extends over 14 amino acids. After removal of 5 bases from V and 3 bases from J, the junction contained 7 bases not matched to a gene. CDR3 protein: CASSVAGEVYEQYF. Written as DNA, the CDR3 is TGTGCCAGCAGCGTTGCGGGAGAGGTCTACGAGCAGTACTTC.

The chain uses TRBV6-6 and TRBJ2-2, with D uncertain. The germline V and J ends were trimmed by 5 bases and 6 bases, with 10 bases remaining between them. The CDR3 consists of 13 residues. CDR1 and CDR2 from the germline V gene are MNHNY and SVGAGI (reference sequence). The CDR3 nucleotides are TGTGCCAGCAGTCCCCCCTGGGCCGGGGAGCTGTTTTTT. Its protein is CASSPPWAGELFF.

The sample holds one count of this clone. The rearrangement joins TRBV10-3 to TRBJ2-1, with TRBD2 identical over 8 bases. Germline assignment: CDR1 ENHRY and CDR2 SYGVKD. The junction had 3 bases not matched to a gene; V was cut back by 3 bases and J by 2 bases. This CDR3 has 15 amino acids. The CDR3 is CAISDPGLAYNEQFF. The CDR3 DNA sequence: TGTGCCATCAGTGATCCGGGACTAGCCTACAATGAGCAGTTCTTC.

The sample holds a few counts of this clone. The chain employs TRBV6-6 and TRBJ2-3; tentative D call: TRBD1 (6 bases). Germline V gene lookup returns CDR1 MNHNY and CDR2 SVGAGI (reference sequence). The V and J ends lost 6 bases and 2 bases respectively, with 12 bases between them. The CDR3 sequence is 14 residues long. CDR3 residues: CASSRDTLTDTQYF. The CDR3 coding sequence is TGTGCCAGCAGCAGGGACACCCTCACAGATACGCAGTATTTT.

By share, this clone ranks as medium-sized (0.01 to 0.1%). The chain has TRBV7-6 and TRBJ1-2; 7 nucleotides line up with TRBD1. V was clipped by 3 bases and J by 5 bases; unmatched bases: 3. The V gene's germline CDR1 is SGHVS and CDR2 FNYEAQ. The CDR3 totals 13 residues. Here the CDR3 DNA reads TGTGCCAGCAGCTTGGGCAGGGGGTATGGCTACACCTTC. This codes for CASSLGRGYGYTF.

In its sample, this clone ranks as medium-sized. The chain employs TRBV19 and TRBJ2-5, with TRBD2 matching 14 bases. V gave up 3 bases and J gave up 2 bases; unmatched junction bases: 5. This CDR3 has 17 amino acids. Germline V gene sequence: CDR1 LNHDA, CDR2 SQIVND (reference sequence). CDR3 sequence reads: CASSIRRTSGGQETQYF. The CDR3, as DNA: TGTGCCAGTAGTATTCGTAGGACTAGCGGGGGGCAAGAGACCCAGTACTTC.